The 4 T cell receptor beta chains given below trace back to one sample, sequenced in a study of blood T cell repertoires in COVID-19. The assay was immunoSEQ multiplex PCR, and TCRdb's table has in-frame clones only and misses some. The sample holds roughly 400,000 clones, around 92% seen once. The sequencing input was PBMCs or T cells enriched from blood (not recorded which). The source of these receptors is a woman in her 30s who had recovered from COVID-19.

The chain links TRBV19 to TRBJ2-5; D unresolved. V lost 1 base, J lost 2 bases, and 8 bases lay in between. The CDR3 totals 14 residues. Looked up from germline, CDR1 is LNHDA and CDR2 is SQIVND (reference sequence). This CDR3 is CASSIARGQETQYF. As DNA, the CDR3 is TGTGCCAGTAGTATAGCCCGCGGACAAGAGACCCAGTACTTC. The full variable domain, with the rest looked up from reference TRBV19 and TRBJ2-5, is DGGITQSPKYLFRKEGQNVTLSCEQNLNHDAMYWYRQDPGQGLRLIYYSQIVNDFQKGDIAEGYSVSREKKESFPLTVTSAQKNPTAFYLCASSIARGQETQYFGPGTRLLVL.

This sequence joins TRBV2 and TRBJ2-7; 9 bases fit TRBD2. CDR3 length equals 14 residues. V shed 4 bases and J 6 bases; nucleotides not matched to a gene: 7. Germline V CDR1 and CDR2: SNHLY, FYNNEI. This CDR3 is CASSVPGLAPEQYF. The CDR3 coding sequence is TGTGCCAGCAGTGTCCCGGGACTAGCTCCCGAGCAGTACTTC.

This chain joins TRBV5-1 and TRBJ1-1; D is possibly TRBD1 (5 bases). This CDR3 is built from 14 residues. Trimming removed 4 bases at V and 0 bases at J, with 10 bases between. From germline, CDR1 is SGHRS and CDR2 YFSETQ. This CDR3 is CASSADTLNTEAFF. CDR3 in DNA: TGCGCCAGCAGCGCGGACACGTTGAACACTGAAGCTTTCTTT.

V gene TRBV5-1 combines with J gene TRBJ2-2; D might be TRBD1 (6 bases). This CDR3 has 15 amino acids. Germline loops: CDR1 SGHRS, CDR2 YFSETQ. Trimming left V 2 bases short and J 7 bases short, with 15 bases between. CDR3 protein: CASSLRNRDLGELFF. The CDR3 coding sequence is TGCGCCAGCAGCTTAAGAAACAGGGACCTCGGGGAGCTGTTTTTT.